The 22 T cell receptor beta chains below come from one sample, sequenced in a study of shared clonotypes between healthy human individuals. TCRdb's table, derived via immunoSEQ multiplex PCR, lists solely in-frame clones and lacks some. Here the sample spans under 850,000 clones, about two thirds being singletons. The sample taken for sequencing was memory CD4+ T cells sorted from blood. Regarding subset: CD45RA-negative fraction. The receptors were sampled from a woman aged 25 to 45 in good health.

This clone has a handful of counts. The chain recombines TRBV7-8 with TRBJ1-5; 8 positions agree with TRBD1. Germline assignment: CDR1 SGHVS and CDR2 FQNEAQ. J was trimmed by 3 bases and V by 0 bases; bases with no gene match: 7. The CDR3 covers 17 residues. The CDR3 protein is CASSLARTGLANQPQHF. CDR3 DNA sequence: TGTGCCAGCAGCTTAGCCCGGACAGGGCTTGCCAATCAGCCCCAGCATTTT.

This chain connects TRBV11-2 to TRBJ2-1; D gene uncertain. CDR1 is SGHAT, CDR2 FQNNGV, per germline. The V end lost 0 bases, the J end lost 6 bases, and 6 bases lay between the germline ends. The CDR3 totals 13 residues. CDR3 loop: CASSLDRPNEQFF. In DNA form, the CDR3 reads TGTGCCAGCAGCTTAGATCGGCCCAATGAGCAGTTCTTC.

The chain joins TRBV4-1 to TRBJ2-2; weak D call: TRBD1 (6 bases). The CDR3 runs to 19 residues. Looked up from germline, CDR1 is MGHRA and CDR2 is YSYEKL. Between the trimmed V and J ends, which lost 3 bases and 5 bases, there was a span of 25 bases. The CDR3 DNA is TGCGCCAGCAGCCACCAGAGGGATGACTCAAAAAGGGGGACCGGGGAGCTGTTTTTT. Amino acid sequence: CASSHQRDDSKRGTGELFF.

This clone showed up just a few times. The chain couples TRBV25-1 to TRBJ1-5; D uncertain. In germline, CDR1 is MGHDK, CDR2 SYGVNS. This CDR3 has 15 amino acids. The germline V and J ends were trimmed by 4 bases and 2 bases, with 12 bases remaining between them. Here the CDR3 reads CASSGAGPRNQPQHF. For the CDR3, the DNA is TGTGCCAGCAGTGGCGCCGGGCCGCGCAATCAGCCCCAGCATTTT.

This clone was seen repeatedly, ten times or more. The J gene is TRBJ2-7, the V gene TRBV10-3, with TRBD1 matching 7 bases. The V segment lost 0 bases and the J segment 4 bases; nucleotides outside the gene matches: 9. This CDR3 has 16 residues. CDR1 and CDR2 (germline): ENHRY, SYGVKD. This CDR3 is CAISESGQKAQYEQYF. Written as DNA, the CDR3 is TGTGCCATCAGTGAGTCGGGACAGAAAGCTCAGTACGAGCAGTACTTC.

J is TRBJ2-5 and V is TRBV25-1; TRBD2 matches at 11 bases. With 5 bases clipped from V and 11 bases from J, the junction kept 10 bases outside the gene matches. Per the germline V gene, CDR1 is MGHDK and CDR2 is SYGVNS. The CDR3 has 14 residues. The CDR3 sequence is CASSSGLAEEEQYF. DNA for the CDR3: TGTGCCAGCAGTTCGGGACTAGCGGAGGAAGAGCAGTACTTC.

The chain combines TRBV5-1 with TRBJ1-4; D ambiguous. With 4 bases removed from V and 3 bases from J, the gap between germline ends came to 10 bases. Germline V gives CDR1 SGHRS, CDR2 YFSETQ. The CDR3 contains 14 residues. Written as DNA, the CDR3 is TGCGCCAGCAGCCCGGGTCTCTCTAATGAAAAACTGTTTTTT. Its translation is CASSPGLSNEKLFF. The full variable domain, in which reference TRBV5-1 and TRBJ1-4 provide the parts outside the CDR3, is KAGVTQTPRYLIKTRGQQVTLSCSPISGHRSVSWYQQTPGQGLQFLFEYFSETQRNKGNFPGRFSGRQFSNSRSEMNVSTLELGDSALYLCASSPGLSNEKLFFGSGTQLSVL.

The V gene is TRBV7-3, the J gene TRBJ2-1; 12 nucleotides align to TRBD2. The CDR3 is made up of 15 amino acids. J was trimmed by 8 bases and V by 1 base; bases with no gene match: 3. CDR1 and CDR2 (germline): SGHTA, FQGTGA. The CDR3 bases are TGTGCCAGCAGCTTAAGACTAGCGGGAGAGGATGAGCAGTTCTTC. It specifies CASSLRLAGEDEQFF. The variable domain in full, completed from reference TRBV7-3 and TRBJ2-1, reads GAGVSQTPSNKVTEKGKYVELRCDPISGHTALYWYRQSLGQGPEFLIYFQGTGAADDSGLPNDRFFAVRPEGSVSTLKIQRTERGDSAVYLCASSLRLAGEDEQFFGPGTRLTVL.

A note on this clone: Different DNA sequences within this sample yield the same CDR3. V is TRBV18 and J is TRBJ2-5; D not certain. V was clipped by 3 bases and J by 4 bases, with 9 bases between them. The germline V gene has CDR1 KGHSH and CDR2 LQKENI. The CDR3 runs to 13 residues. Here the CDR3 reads CASSPGLGETQYF. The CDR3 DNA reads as TGTGCCAGCTCACCGGGGTTGGGAGAGACCCAGTACTTC.

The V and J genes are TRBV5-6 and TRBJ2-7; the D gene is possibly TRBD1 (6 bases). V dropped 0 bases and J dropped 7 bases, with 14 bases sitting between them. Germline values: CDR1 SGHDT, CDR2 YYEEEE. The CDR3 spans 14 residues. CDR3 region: CASSLGQGLGEQYF. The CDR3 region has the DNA TGTGCCAGCAGCTTGGGGCAGGGGCTAGGAGAGCAGTACTTC.

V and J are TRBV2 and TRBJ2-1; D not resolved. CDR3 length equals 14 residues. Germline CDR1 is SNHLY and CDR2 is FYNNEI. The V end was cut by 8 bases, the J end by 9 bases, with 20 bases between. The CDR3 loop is CASGLHKDNSEQFF. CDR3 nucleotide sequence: TGTGCCAGCGGCCTCCACAAGGATAACAGTGAGCAGTTCTTC.

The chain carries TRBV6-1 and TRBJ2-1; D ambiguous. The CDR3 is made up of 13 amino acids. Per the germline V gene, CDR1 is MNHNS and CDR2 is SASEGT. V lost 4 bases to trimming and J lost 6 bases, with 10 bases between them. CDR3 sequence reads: CASSGSRINEQFF. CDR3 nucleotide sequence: TGTGCCAGCAGTGGTTCCAGGATCAATGAGCAGTTCTTC.

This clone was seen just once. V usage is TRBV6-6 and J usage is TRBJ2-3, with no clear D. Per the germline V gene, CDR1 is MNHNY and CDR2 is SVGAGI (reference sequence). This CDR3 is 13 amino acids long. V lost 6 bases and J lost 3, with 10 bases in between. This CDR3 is CASRKASTDTQYF. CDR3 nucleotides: TGTGCCAGCAGGAAAGCGAGTACAGATACGCAGTATTTT.

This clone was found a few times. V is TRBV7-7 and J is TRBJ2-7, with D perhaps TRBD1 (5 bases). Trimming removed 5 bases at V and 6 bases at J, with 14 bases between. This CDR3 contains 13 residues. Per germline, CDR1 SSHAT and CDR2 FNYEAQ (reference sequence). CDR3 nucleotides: TGTGCCAGCAGCGCCCGACAGACCGGCGAGCAGTACTTC. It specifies CASSARQTGEQYF. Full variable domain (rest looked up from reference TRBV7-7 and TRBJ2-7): GAGVSQSPRYKVTKRGQDVTLRCDPISSHATLYWYQQALGQGPEFLTYFNYEAQPDKSGLPSDRFSAERPEGSISTLTIQRTEQRDSAMYRCASSARQTGEQYFGPGTRLTVT.

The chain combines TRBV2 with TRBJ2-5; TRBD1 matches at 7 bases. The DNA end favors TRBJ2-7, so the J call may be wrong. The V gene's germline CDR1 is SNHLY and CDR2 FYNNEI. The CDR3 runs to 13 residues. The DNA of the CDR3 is TGTGCCAACAGCCTCACAGGGGTGTACGAGCAGTACTTC. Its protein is CANSLTGVYEQYF.

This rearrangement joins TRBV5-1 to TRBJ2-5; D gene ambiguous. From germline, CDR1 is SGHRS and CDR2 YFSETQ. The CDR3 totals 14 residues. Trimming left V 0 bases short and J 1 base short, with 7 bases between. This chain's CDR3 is CASSLGQIQETQYF. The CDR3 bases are TGCGCCAGCAGCTTGGGGCAGATCCAAGAGACCCAGTACTTC.

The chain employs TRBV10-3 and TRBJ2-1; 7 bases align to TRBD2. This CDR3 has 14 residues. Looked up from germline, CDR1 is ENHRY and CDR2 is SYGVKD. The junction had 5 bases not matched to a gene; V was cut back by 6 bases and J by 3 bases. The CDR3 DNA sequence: TGTGCCATCAGGATAGCGGGTTACTACAATGAGCAGTTCTTC. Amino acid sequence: CAIRIAGYYNEQFF.

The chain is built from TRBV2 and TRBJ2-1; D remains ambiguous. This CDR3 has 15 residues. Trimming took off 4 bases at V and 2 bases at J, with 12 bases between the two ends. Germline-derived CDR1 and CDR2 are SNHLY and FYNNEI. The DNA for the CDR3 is TGTGCCAGCAGTGCCTCGTGGGGTACCTACAATGAGCAGTTCTTC. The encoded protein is CASSASWGTYNEQFF. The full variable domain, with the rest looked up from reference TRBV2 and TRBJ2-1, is EPEVTQTPSHQVTQMGQEVILRCVPISNHLYFYWYRQILGQKVEFLVSFYNNEISEKSEIFDDQFSVERPDGSNFTLKIRSTKLEDSAMYFCASSASWGTYNEQFFGPGTRLTVL.

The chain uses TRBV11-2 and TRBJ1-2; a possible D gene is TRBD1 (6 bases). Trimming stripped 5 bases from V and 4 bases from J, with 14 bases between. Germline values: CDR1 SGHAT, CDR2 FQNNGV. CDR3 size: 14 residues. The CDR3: CASSQQLDSYGYTF. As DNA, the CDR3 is TGTGCCAGCAGCCAACAACTGGACAGCTATGGCTACACCTTC.

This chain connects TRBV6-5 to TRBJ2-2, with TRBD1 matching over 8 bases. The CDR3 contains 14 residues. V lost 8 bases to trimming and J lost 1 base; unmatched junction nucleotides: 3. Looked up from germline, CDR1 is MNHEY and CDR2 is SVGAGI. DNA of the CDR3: TGTGCCAGCGCCGGGACAGGGAACACCGGGGAGCTGTTTTTT. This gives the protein CASAGTGNTGELFF.

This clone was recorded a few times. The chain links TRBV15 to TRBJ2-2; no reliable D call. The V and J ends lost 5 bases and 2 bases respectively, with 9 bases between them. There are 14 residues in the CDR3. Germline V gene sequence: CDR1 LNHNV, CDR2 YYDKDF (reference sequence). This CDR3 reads CATSSHSNTGELFF. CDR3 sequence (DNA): TGTGCCACCAGCTCTCACAGCAACACCGGGGAGCTGTTTTTT.

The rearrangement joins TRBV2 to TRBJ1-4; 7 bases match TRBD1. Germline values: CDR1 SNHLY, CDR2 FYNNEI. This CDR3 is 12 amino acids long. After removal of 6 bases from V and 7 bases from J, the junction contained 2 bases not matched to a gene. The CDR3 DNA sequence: TGTGCCAGCAGGAGGGACAGTGAAAAACTGTTTTTT. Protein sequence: CASRRDSEKLFF.